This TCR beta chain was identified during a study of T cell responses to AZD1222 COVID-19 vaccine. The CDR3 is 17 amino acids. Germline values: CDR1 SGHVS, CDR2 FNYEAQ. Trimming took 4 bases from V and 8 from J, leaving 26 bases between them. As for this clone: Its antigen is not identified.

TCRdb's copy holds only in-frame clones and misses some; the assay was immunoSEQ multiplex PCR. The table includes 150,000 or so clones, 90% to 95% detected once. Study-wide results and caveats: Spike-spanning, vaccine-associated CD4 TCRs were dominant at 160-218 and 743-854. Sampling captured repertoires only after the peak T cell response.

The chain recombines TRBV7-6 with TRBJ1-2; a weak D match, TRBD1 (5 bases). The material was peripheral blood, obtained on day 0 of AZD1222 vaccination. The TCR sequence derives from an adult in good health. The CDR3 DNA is TGTGCCAGCAGCTCTCGGTTTAGGGACCGCGGCTTTGTGGGCTACACCTTC. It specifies CASSSRFRDRGFVGYTF.